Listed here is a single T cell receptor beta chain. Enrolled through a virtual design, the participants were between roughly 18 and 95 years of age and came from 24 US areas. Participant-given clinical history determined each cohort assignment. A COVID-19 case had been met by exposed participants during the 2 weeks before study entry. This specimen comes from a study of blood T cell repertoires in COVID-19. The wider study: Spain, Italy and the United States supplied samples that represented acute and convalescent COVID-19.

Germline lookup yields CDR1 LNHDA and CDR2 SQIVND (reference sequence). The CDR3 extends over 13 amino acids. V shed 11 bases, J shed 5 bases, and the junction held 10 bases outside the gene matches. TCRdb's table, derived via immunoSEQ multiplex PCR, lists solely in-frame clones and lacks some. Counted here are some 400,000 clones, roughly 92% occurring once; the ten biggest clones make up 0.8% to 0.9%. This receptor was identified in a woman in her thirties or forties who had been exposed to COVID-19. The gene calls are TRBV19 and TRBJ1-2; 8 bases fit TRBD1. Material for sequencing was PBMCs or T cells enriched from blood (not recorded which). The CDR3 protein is CASTDRAQYGYTF. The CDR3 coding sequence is TGTGCCTCGACGGACAGGGCCCAATATGGCTACACCTTC.